This entry lists 21 T cell receptor beta chains sequenced from one sample in a study of early stage breast cancer tumors. Sequencing was performed with immunoSEQ multiplex PCR; in TCRdb, only in-frame clones are kept and a portion is missing. The sample has some 20,000 clones; more than 70% are singletons. The sequencing input was blood. Receptors originate from a person aged 70 to 80 with breast cancer.

The chain employs TRBV6-5 and TRBJ1-5; weak D call: TRBD1 (5 bases). This CDR3 spans 13 amino acids. V dropped 6 bases and J dropped 0 bases, with 6 bases sitting between them. Germline V lookup: CDR1 MNHEY, CDR2 SVGAGI. The CDR3 bases are TGTGCCAGCAGGACAGATAGCAATCAGCCCCAGCATTTT. This encodes CASRTDSNQPQHF.

The chain employs TRBV7-2 and TRBJ2-3, with 12 positions matching TRBD2. Germline loops: CDR1 SGHTA, CDR2 FQGNSA. V dropped 4 bases and J dropped 0; count of bases not matched to a gene: 8. This CDR3 spans 18 amino acids. CDR3 region: CASSSQLAGGLSTDTQYF. CDR3 nucleotide sequence: TGTGCCAGCAGCTCCCAACTAGCGGGGGGCCTTAGCACAGATACGCAGTATTTT. Based on the CDR3 plus reference TRBV7-2 and TRBJ2-3, the full variable domain is GAGVSQSPSNKVTEKGKDVELRCDPISGHTALYWYRQSLGQGLEFLIYFQGNSAPDKSGLPSDRFSAERTGGSVSTLTIQRTQQEDSAVYLCASSSQLAGGLSTDTQYFGPGTRLTVL.

This chain links TRBV5-1 with TRBJ2-3; 7 positions agree with TRBD1. In germline, CDR1 is SGHRS, CDR2 YFSETQ. The CDR3 runs 16 residues. Trimming took 3 bases from V and 2 from J; bases not matched to a gene: 9. The CDR3 region has the DNA TGCGCCAGCAGCTCGGGACAGCCCAAATTCACAGATACGCAGTATTTT. Its protein product is CASSSGQPKFTDTQYF. Drawing the rest from reference TRBV5-1 and TRBJ2-3, the complete variable domain is KAGVTQTPRYLIKTRGQQVTLSCSPISGHRSVSWYQQTPGQGLQFLFEYFSETQRNKGNFPGRFSGRQFSNSRSEMNVSTLELGDSALYLCASSSGQPKFTDTQYFGPGTRLTVL.

J is TRBJ1-2 and V is TRBV6-5, with a tentative D call TRBD1 (6 bases). V shed 7 bases and J shed 6 bases, with 18 bases lying between them. The CDR3 sequence is 14 residues long. Germline V gene sequence: CDR1 MNHEY, CDR2 SVGAGI. DNA for the CDR3: TGTGCCAGCAATATTCGACAGGCGGTTGATGGCTACACCTTC. Its translation: CASNIRQAVDGYTF.

This sequence joins TRBV27 and TRBJ1-1, with D possibly being TRBD1 (5 bases). The CDR3 consists of 13 residues. Germline CDR1 reads MNHEY; CDR2 reads SMNVEV (reference sequence). The V end lost 2 bases, the J end lost 5 bases, and 9 bases lay between the germline ends. The CDR3 DNA reads as TGTGCCAGCAGTTTAGACGGGGGAACTGAAGCTTTCTTT. Protein sequence: CASSLDGGTEAFF.

The chain is built from TRBV19 and TRBJ2-3; the match to TRBD2 covers 10 bases. Germline V CDR1 and CDR2: LNHDA, SQIVND (reference sequence). V shed 4 bases, J shed 2 bases, and the junction held 9 bases outside the gene matches. This CDR3 is 17 amino acids long. CDR3 region: CASSNPLAGSSTDTQYF. In nucleotides, the CDR3 is TGTGCCAGTAGTAACCCACTAGCGGGGAGTTCCACAGATACGCAGTATTTT.

The V gene is TRBV6-1, the J gene TRBJ1-5, with no clear D. The CDR3 sequence is 14 residues long. V was trimmed by 0 bases and J by 11 bases, leaving 14 bases between them. In germline, CDR1 is MNHNS, CDR2 SASEGT. This CDR3 is CASSEATAGRAQHF. In nucleotides, the CDR3 is TGTGCCAGCAGTGAAGCAACAGCGGGTAGAGCCCAGCATTTT.

The chain links TRBV6-5 to TRBJ2-7, with D possibly TRBD1 on 6 matching bases. Germline assignment: CDR1 MNHEY and CDR2 SVGAGI. The length of the CDR3 is 15 residues. V lost 5 bases, J lost 2 bases, and 16 bases lay in between. The CDR3 DNA reads TGTGCCAGCAGTCTCGGCAGGGGAGATACCTACGAGCAGTACTTC. Protein: CASSLGRGDTYEQYF.

The chain has TRBV5-6 and TRBJ2-3; 8 nucleotides match TRBD2. Germline V gives CDR1 SGHDT, CDR2 YYEEEE. Losses at the gene ends were 1 base for V and 0 bases for J; bases not matched to a gene: 4. The CDR3 extends over 16 amino acids. CDR3 residues: CASSLPSGPSTDTQYF. As DNA, the CDR3 is TGTGCCAGCAGCTTGCCTAGCGGGCCAAGCACAGATACGCAGTATTTT.

The V and J genes are TRBV12-1 and TRBJ1-5; the DNA was not used to check the table's D call, TRBD1. TRBV12-1 is noted as a pseudogene. This CDR3 spans 21 amino acids. In nucleotides, the CDR3 is TGTGCCAGCAGCCCCTGGAACACGACGGGACAGGGGGTATGTGGTGGGCAGCCCCAGCATTTT. It specifies CASSPWNTTGQGVCGGQPQHF.

This clone has just a few counts. The chain recombines TRBV7-9 with TRBJ1-2, with D perhaps TRBD1 (6 bases). The germline CDR1 and CDR2 sequences are SEHNR and FQNEAQ (reference sequence). This CDR3 has 16 amino acids. Trimming took 3 bases from V and 2 from J, leaving 16 bases between them. CDR3 loop: CASSFRWGGTNYGYTF. Here the CDR3 DNA reads TGTGCCAGCAGCTTCCGCTGGGGAGGGACAAACTATGGCTACACCTTC.

This chain uses TRBV27 with TRBJ1-2; 8 nucleotides line up with TRBD1. Trimming removed 8 bases from V and 2 bases from J; junction bases left unmatched: 7. The CDR3 sequence is 14 residues long. Germline lookup yields CDR1 MNHEY and CDR2 SMNVEV (reference sequence). The CDR3 sequence: CASSTQGGNYGYTF. Written as DNA, the CDR3 is TGTGCCAGCTCGACACAGGGGGGCAACTATGGCTACACCTTC.

The chain has TRBV29-1 and TRBJ2-5, with 8 bases matching TRBD2. The end of the DNA fits TRBJ2-7 better, so the J call may be wrong. CDR1 and CDR2 from the germline V gene are SQVTM and ANQGSEA. This CDR3 spans 12 amino acids. The CDR3 spells CSCSGGSNEQYF. The CDR3, as DNA: TGCAGCTGCTCGGGGGGGTCGAACGAGCAGTACTTC.

V usage is TRBV10-3 and J usage is TRBJ2-1, with a weak D call TRBD2 (5 bases). The V gene lost 0 bases and the J gene lost 4 bases, with 13 bases spanning the gap. This CDR3 is 16 amino acids long. Looked up from germline, CDR1 is ENHRY and CDR2 is SYGVKD. The CDR3 sequence is CAISESSAGKYNEQFF. The CDR3 DNA is TGTGCCATCAGTGAGTCATCGGCGGGTAAATACAATGAGCAGTTCTTC.

The rearrangement joins TRBV19 to TRBJ2-7; 8 bases align to TRBD1. CDR1 and CDR2 from the germline V gene are LNHDA and SQIVND (reference sequence). The CDR3 loop spans 14 amino acids. The junction had 8 bases not matched to a gene; V was cut back by 5 bases and J by 5 bases. The CDR3 loop reads CASSSRQGANEQYF. CDR3 nucleotide sequence: TGTGCCAGTAGTTCCCGGCAGGGGGCCAACGAGCAGTACTTC.

The J gene is TRBJ1-2, the V gene TRBV29-1, with 8 bases matching TRBD1. V was pared by 3 bases and J by 5 bases, with 11 bases of the junction left unmatched. The CDR3 spans 15 residues. Germline loops: CDR1 SQVTM, CDR2 ANQGSEA. The CDR3 region has the DNA TGCAGCGTTGACCAACAGGGGGACCGAACTTATGGCTACACCTTC. As protein: CSVDQQGDRTYGYTF. Looking up the rest from reference TRBV29-1 and TRBJ1-2 gives the full variable domain: SAVISQKPSRDICQRGTSLTIQCQVDSQVTMMFWYRQQPGQSLTLIATANQGSEATYESGFVIDKFPISRPNLTFSTLTVSNMSPEDSSIYLCSVDQQGDRTYGYTFGSGTRLTVV.

The genes are TRBV30 and TRBJ1-2; 7 bases are shared with TRBD1. Germline V gene lookup returns CDR1 GTSNPN and CDR2 SVGIG (reference sequence). V lost 3 bases and J lost 0; bases outside the gene matches: 10. The CDR3 covers 16 residues. The CDR3 sequence is CAWRRQGGRTNYGYTF. The CDR3 DNA reads TGTGCCTGGAGAAGACAGGGTGGGAGGACTAACTATGGCTACACCTTC.

The rearrangement links TRBV27 to TRBJ1-2, with a possible D match to TRBD1 (6 bases). The V gene's germline CDR1 is MNHEY and CDR2 SMNVEV (reference sequence). The CDR3 is made up of 13 amino acids. With 3 bases removed from V and 7 bases from J, the gap between germline ends came to 12 bases. The CDR3, as DNA: TGTGCCAGCAGTTTTCAGGGGCAGGGTGGCTACACCTTC. It specifies CASSFQGQGGYTF.

The chain carries TRBV28 and TRBJ2-7, with D perhaps matching TRBD2 (6 bases). V lost 6 bases and J 6 bases, leaving 24 bases between the germline ends. Germline values: CDR1 MDHEN, CDR2 SYDVKM. This CDR3 has 16 amino acids. Written as DNA, the CDR3 is TGTGCCAGCAGCCCAGGAGGGGCCTCCCGGTCGGGCGAGCAGTACTTC. This translates into CASSPGGASRSGEQYF.

The rearrangement uses TRBV28 and TRBJ2-7; perhaps TRBD2 as D (5 bases). Per germline, CDR1 MDHEN and CDR2 SYDVKM. The CDR3 loop spans 15 amino acids. Trimming removed 6 bases at V and 2 bases at J, with 17 bases between. CDR3 sequence reads: CASSPPSGGPYEQYF. The CDR3 coding sequence is TGTGCCAGCAGCCCACCGAGCGGCGGGCCCTACGAGCAGTACTTC.

The chain combines TRBV19 with TRBJ1-5; TRBD1 matches 7 bases. Unmatched junction bases numbered 10, after V lost 5 bases and J lost 0 bases. In germline, CDR1 is LNHDA, CDR2 SQIVND (reference sequence). This CDR3 is built from 17 residues. CDR3 sequence: CASSATGHPDSNQPQHF. The CDR3 nucleotides read TGTGCCAGTAGTGCGACAGGGCACCCAGATAGCAATCAGCCCCAGCATTTT.